This TCR beta chain is from a study of identical twins. This CDR3 has 18 residues. CDR1 is SGDLS, CDR2 YYNGEE, per germline. The ends lost 3 bases at V and 0 bases at J; junction bases unmatched: 7. A single record per CDR3 protein comes from TCRdb applying MiXCR to the 5' RACE reads. The sample lists about 250,000 distinct CDR3 sequences; 6% to 8.5% were seen once. The sample holds a few counts of this clonotype. Another study also made use of these data, one on yellow fever vaccine responses in identical twins.

This clonotype originated in a woman aged 18-29 years in good health. V is TRBV9 and J is TRBJ2-6, with 9 bases aligning to TRBD2. Material: CD8+ T cells sorted from blood. CDR3 DNA sequence: TGTGCCAGCAGCGGGACTAGCGAAAAGAGCTCTGGGGCCAACGTCCTGACTTTC. Translated, it gives CASSGTSEKSSGANVLTF.